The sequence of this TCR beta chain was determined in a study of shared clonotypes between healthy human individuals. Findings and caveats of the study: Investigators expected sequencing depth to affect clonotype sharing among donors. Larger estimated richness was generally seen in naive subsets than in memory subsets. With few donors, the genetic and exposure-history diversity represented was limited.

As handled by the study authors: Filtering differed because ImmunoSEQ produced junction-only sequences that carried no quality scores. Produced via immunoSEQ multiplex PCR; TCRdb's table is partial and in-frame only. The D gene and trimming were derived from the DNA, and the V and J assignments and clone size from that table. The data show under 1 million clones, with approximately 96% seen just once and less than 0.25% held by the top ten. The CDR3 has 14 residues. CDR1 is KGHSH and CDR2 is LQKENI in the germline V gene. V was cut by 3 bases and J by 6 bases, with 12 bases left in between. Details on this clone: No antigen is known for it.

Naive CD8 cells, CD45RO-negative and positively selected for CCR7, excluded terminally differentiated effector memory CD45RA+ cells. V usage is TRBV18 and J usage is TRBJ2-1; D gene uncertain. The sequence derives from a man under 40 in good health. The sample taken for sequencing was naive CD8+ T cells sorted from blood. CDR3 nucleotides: TGTGCCAGCTCACCGATGCAATGGACCAATGAGCAGTTCTTC. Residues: CASSPMQWTNEQFF.